Listed below are T cell receptor beta chains from one sample, sequenced in a study of cytomegalovirus exposure and HLA in healthy donors. The method was immunoSEQ multiplex PCR; TCRdb's version includes in-frame clones alone and lacks a portion of them. Of roughly 230,000 clones listed, around 90% were seen once; the top ten hold around 1.7%. The sequenced sample was PBMCs. The receptors were sampled from a girl aged 2 to 10 in good health and CMV-seronegative. Both conserved end residues are part of each CDR3. Fields, in order: J gene, D gene, V gene, clone size, CDR3 DNA, CDR3 protein. A D gene is named only where the DNA matches it firmly. The size field is filled for only some rows; it gives once, few, many or a size class.

J gene: TRBJ2-1
D gene: NA
V gene: TRBV27
clone size: NA
CDR3 DNA: TGTGCCAGCAGTTTAATGGGGGGACTTAACTCCTACAATGAGCAGTTCTTC
CDR3 protein: CASSLMGGLNSYNEQFF

J gene: TRBJ1-2
D gene: TRBD1
V gene: TRBV6-5
clone size: NA
CDR3 DNA: TGTGCCAGCAGCACCGGGACAGGGGGTTATGGCTACACCTTC
CDR3 protein: CASSTGTGGYGYTF

J gene: TRBJ2-3
D gene: TRBD2
V gene: TRBV10-3
clone size: once
CDR3 DNA: TGTGCCATCATGGCGCTAGCGGGGACGGCAGATACGCAGTATTTT
CDR3 protein: CAIMALAGTADTQYF

J gene: TRBJ2-7
D gene: TRBD2
V gene: TRBV6-7
clone size: once
CDR3 DNA: TGTGCCAGCAGACCTCTCCTGACTAGCGGGAATCTCTACGAGCAGTACTTC
CDR3 protein: CASRPLLTSGNLYEQYF

J gene: TRBJ2-5
D gene: TRBD2
V gene: TRBV4-1
clone size: NA
CDR3 DNA: TGCGCCAGCAGCCAAGACGGGGCGGGGGGATCCCAAGAGACCCAGTACTTC
CDR3 protein: CASSQDGAGGSQETQYF

J gene: TRBJ1-1
D gene: NA
V gene: TRBV7-9
clone size: NA
CDR3 DNA: TGTGCCAGCGGGGGCAGGGATGAAGCTTTCTTT
CDR3 protein: CASGGRDEAFF

J gene: TRBJ1-4
D gene: TRBD1
V gene: TRBV7-8
clone size: NA
CDR3 DNA: TGTGCCAGCAGCGCAGACAGGGGGATTAATGAAAAACTGTTTTTT
CDR3 protein: CASSADRGINEKLFF

J gene: TRBJ1-2
D gene: NA
V gene: TRBV2
clone size: NA
CDR3 DNA: TGTGCCAGCGGGCAGCAGGCTATACCCAGTGGCTACACCTTC
CDR3 protein: CASGQQAIPSGYTF

J gene: TRBJ2-5
D gene: TRBD2
V gene: TRBV5-4
clone size: once
CDR3 DNA: TGTGCCAGCAGCTTGGGACTAGCTAGGGAGACCCAGTACTTC
CDR3 protein: CASSLGLARETQYF

J gene: TRBJ1-5
D gene: NA
V gene: TRBV6-6
clone size: NA
CDR3 DNA: TGTGCCAGCAGTTATACGGACATCGGGCCCCAGCATTTT
CDR3 protein: CASSYTDIGPQHF

J gene: TRBJ1-2
D gene: NA
V gene: TRBV25-1
clone size: few
CDR3 DNA: TGTGCCAGCAGTGAATCGCAGGGGACTAACTATGGCTACACCTTC
CDR3 protein: CASSESQGTNYGYTF

J gene: TRBJ2-3
D gene: NA
V gene: TRBV11-3
clone size: NA
CDR3 DNA: TGTGCCAGCAGCTTCGGCACAGATACGCAGTATTTT
CDR3 protein: CASSFGTDTQYF

J gene: TRBJ1-1
D gene: TRBD1
V gene: TRBV6-5
clone size: NA
CDR3 DNA: TGTGCCAGCAGACCGACAGGGGGCGGCCTGACTGAAGCTTTCTTT
CDR3 protein: CASRPTGGGLTEAFF

J gene: TRBJ2-5
D gene: NA
V gene: TRBV11-2
clone size: NA
CDR3 DNA: TGTGCCAGCAGCTATGACAGGATCCAAGAGACCCAGTACTTC
CDR3 protein: CASSYDRIQETQYF

J gene: TRBJ2-3
D gene: TRBD2
V gene: TRBV25-1
clone size: NA
CDR3 DNA: TGTGCCAGCGGACTAGCGGGGGGCACAGATACGCAGTATTTT
CDR3 protein: CASGLAGGTDTQYF

J gene: TRBJ2-7
D gene: NA
V gene: TRBV5-1
clone size: NA
CDR3 DNA: TGCGCCAATCTCTACGAGCAGTACTTC
CDR3 protein: CANLYEQYF

J gene: TRBJ2-7
D gene: NA
V gene: TRBV5-4
clone size: once
CDR3 DNA: TGTGCCAGCAGTTCCCCACTAGTAAGCTACGAGCAGTACTTC
CDR3 protein: CASSSPLVSYEQYF

J gene: TRBJ1-6
D gene: TRBD1
V gene: TRBV4-1
clone size: NA
CDR3 DNA: TGCGCCAGCAGCCCACGGGACAGGAATTCACCCCTCCACTTT
CDR3 protein: CASSPRDRNSPLHF